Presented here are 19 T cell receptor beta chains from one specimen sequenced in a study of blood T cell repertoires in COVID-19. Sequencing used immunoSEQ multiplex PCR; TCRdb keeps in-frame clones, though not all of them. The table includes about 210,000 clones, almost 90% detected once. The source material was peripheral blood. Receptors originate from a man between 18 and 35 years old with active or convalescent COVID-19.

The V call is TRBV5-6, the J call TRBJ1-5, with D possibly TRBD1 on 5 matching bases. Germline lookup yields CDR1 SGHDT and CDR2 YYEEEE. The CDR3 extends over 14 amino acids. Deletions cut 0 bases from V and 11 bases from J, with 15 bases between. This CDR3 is CASSLEGNPGAQHF. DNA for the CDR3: TGTGCCAGCAGCTTGGAGGGGAACCCGGGAGCCCAGCATTTT. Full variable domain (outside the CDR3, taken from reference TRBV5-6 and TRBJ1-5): DAGVTQSPTHLIKTRGQQVTLRCSPKSGHDTVSWYQQALGQGPQFIFQYYEEEERQRGNFPDRFSGHQFPNYSSELNVNALLLGDSALYLCASSLEGNPGAQHFGDGTRLSIL.

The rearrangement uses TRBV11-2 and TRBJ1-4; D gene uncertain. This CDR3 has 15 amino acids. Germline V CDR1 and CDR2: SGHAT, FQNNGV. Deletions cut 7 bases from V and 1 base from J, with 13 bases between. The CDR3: CASTARAGTNEKLFF. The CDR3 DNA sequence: TGTGCCAGCACCGCGAGGGCGGGAACTAATGAAAAACTGTTTTTT.

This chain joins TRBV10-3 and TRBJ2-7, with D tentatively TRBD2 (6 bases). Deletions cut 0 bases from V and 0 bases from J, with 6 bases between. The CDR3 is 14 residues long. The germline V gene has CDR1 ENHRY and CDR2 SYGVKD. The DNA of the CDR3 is TGTGCCATCAGTGAGTCGGGAGGCTCCTACGAGCAGTACTTC. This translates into CAISESGGSYEQYF.

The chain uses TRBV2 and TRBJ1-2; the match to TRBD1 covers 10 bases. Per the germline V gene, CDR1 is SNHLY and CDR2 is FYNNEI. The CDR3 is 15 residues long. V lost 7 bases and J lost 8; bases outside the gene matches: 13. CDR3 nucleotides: TGTGCCAGCACCACGGACAGGGGGTTACAAAGGGGCTACACCTTC. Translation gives CASTTDRGLQRGYTF.

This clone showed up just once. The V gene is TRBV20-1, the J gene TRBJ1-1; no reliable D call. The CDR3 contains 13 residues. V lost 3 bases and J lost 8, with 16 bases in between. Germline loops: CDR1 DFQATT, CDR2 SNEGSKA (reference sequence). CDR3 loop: CSASYEAMREAFF. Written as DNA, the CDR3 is TGCAGTGCTAGTTATGAGGCCATGAGGGAAGCTTTCTTT.

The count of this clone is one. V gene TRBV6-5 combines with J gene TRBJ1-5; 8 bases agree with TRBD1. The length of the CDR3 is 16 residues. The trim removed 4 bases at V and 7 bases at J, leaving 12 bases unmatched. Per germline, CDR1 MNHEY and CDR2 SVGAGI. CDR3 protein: CASSSQRTGRGQPQHF. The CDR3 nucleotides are TGTGCCAGCAGTTCCCAAAGGACAGGGCGAGGCCAGCCCCAGCATTTT.

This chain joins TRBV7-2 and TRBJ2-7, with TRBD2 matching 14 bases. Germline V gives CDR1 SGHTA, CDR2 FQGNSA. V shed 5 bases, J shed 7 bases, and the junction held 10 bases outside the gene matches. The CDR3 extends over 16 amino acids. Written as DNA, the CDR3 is TGTGCCAGCAGCCCCGGACTAGCGGGAGGAGTGAGGGAGCAGTACTTC. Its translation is CASSPGLAGGVREQYF.

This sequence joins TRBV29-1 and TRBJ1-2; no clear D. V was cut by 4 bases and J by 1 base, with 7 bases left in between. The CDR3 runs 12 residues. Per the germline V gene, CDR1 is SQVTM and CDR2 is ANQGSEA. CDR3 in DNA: TGCAGCGTTGTTTACAGTAACTATGGCTACACCTTC. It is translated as CSVVYSNYGYTF.

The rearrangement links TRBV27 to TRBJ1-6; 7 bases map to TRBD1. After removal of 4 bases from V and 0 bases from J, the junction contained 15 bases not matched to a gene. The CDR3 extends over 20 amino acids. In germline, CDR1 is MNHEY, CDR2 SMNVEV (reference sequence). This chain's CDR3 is CASSSTGVLTFSSYNSPLHF. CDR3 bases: TGTGCCAGCAGTTCAACAGGGGTCTTAACTTTCAGCTCCTATAATTCACCCCTCCACTTT.

The DNA for the CDR3 is TGTGCCAGCAGCTCCCGCCCGGGAGAAAAACTGTTTTTT. Translating gives CASSSRPGEKLFF. This chain links TRBV7-9 with TRBJ1-4; no reliable D call. CDR3 length equals 13 residues. Germline V gives CDR1 SEHNR, CDR2 FQNEAQ (reference sequence). Trimming left V 4 bases short and J 8 bases short, with 11 bases between.

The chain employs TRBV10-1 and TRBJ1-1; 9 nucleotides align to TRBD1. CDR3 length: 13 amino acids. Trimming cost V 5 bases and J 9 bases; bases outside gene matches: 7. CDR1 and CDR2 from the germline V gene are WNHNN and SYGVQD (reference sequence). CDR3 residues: CASSSGTGRKAFF. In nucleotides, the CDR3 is TGCGCCAGCAGTTCCGGGACAGGGAGGAAAGCTTTCTTT.

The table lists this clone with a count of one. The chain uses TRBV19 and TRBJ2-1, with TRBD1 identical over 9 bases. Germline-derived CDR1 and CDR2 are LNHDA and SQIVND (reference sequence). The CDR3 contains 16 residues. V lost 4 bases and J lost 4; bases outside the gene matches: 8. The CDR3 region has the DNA TGTGCCAGTAGTACGGGGACAGGGAGGAGATACAATGAGCAGTTCTTC. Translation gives CASSTGTGRRYNEQFF.

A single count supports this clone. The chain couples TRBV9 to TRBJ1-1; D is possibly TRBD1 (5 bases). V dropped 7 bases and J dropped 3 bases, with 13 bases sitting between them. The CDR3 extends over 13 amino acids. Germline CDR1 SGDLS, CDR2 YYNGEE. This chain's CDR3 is CASAPMGHTEAFF. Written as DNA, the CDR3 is TGTGCCAGCGCCCCCATGGGGCACACTGAAGCTTTCTTT.

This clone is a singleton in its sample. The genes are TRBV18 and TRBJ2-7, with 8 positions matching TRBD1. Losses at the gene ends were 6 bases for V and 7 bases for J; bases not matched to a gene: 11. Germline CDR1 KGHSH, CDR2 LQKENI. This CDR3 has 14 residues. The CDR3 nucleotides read TGTGCCAGCTCGCTTCCGGGACAGGCTTGGGAGCAGTACTTC. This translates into CASSLPGQAWEQYF.

CDR3 region: CASTIAGGPREQFF. The CDR3, as DNA: TGTGCCAGTACCATAGCGGGAGGGCCGCGTGAGCAGTTCTTC. The chain has TRBV19 and TRBJ2-1; TRBD2 matches at 11 bases. Germline V gene lookup returns CDR1 LNHDA and CDR2 SQIVND (reference sequence). This CDR3 is 14 amino acids long. With 7 bases clipped from V and 9 bases from J, the junction kept 8 bases outside the gene matches.

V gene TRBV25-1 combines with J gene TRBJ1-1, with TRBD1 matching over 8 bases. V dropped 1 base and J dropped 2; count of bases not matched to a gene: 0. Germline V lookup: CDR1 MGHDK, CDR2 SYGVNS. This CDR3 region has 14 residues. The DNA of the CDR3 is TGTGCCAGCAGTGAATCAGGGGGCAACACTGAAGCTTTCTTT. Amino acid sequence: CASSESGGNTEAFF.

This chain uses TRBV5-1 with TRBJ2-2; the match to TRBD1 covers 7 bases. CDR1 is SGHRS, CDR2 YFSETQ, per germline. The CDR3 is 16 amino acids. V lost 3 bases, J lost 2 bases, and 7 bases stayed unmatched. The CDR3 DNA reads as TGCGCCAGCAGCTCTCAGACAGGGAGTAACACCGGGGAGCTGTTTTTT. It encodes CASSSQTGSNTGELFF.

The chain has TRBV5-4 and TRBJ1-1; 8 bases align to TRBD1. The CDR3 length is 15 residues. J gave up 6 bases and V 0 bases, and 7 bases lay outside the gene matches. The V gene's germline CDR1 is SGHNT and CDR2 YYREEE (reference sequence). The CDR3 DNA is TGTGCCAGCAGCTTGGGGGCCAGGGGGCCCGCTGAAGCTTTCTTT. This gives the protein CASSLGARGPAEAFF.

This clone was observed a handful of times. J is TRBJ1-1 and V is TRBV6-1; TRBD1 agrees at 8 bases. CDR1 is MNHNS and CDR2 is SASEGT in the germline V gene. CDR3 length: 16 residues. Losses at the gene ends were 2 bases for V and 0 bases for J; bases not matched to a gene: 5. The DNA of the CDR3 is TGTGCCAGCAGTGAACGACAGGGGACTATGAACACTGAAGCTTTCTTT. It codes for CASSERQGTMNTEAFF.